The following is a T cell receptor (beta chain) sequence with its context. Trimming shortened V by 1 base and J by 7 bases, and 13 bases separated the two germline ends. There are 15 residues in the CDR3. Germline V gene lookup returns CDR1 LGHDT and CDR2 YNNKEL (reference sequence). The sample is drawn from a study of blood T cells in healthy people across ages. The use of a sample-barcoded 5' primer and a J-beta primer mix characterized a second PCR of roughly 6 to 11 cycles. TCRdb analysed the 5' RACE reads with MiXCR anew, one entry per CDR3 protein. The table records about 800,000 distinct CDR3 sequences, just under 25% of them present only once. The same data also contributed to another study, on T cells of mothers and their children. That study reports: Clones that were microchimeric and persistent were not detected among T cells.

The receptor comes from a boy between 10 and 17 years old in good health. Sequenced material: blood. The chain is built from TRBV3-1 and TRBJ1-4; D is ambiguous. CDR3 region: CASSQVRLTAEKLFF. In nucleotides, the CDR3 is TGTGCCAGCAGCCAAGTTAGGTTGACGGCTGAAAAACTGTTTTTT.